This TCR beta chain was captured in a study of cytomegalovirus exposure and HLA in healthy donors (dated by TCRdb to about 2017). Study-wide context: According to an earlier analysis of 587 of the donors, 200 million or so T cells yielded roughly 100 million unique TCR beta sequences and 276 Gb of sequence data. Among the roughly 390 genotyped donors, approximately 76% belonged to the genetic ancestry cluster associated with self-reported Caucasian donors. A separate validation cohort of some 130 different subjects was used in addition to the roughly 620-subject first cohort. Donor age, sex, ethnicity and CMV serostatus were compiled alongside the repertoire data. High-throughput TCR immunosequencing, statistical association of individual TCRs with disease status, and machine learning were combined to predict cytomegalovirus infection status. Approximately 310 gigabases of sequencing data and some 85 million unique TCR sequences were included in an early release covering around 600 HLA-typed donors. The number of donors typed differed by locus, with about 629-640 for A, B, C, DRB1 and DQB1, about 500 for DQA1, under 610 for DPA1, and 400 to 490 for DPB1. Among about 360 genotyped donors of the cohort, an average of 235,054 unique TCR beta nucleotide sequences were sequenced per donor, roughly 20% of them non-productive. Because of strong linkage in the cohort, four to six DR-DQ haplotypes were treated as single units for association and clustering. An earlier analysis of about 620 of the donors applied high-throughput TCR beta sequencing to assess whether each TCR beta V gene segment acted as functional or pseudogenic. Every discovery cohort repertoire had been produced on one sequencing platform. The later analysis used no new phenotypic data to find candidate immune exposures, relying instead on TCR beta sequences and their occurrence across donors. The study aimed to test whether cataloging public T cell receptors could reveal signatures of past pathogen exposure. Genome-wide SNP genotypes for about 55% of the roughly 670 donors were used in a later genetic analysis, which treated that subset as a discovery cohort. HLA typing covered class I and class II loci at four-digit resolution. The T cell repertoires of about 700 subjects were profiled by immunosequencing and related to cytomegalovirus serostatus. A later analysis re-analyzed previously published TCR beta repertoires from 666 donors and added high-resolution HLA genotyping to study TCR occurrence patterns. Results and caveats for the whole study, not just this receptor: A further reported finding was that TCR beta sequences accurately predicted the HLA-A and HLA-B alleles for most subjects in the first cohort. The cohort was sequenced for TCR beta chains only, and without alpha or paired-chain data the features that could be detected were limited. The presence/absence analyses assumed that sequencing depth was roughly uniform across donors, and that assumption may not be true. A cluster of highly shared sequence variants was judged likely to represent a technical artifact of the sequencing pipeline. Most TCR sequences were observed very rarely across donors, whereas some public TCRs were present in many individuals. In vitro tests confirmed that a few of the cytomegalovirus-associated TCR beta chains recognize cytomegalovirus antigens. Some IMGT-functional V segments, including TRBV6-2 and TRBV6-3, could not be told apart with the 87-base-pair reads, so those segments were excluded. Correlated functional status among segregating V segments might reflect linkage disequilibrium, but an unknown experimental factor could not be ruled out. The classifier was reported to diagnose cytomegalovirus status with high specificity and sensitivity in both the original and validation cohorts. A total of 150 to 200 TCR beta chains were listed by the study as associated with cytomegalovirus. An association between a missense DCLRE1C variant and V-gene and J-gene trimming of TCR beta chains was found in a later genetic analysis and replicated in an independent cohort. According to the authors, the approach could potentially be generalized to other disease states and immunological phenotypes. According to a later genetic analysis, donors in an Asian-associated ancestry cluster had fewer N-insertions in productive TCRs than the approximately 700-donor mean. In a later analysis, TCR association rates were found to vary across HLA loci, with the most associated TCRs seen for DRB1 alleles and the fewest for HLA-C alleles. Broadly in line with IMGT annotations, most TCR beta V segments showed up in productive rearrangements about 90% or about 30% of the time in an earlier analysis of 587 of the donors. In a later analysis, HLA-associated TCR beta chains were found to be more clonally expanded and to have lower generation probabilities than equally common non-associated chains. CMV serostatus was the only immune exposure information available for the cohort. Seventeen rarely observed V segments, including chromosome 9 orphons, were excluded from the earlier analysis of several hundred of the donors because counts were too low. A later analysis found that most CMV-associated TCR beta chains appeared HLA-restricted, with HLA associations seemingly driven largely by CMV exposure. HLA typing was unavailable for some donors at each locus, so association tests used only the typed subset. Strong co-occurrence of HLA alleles, especially DR and DQ, made assigning TCR associations to individual alleles difficult. A later analysis reported that several top co-occurrence clusters appeared linked to parvovirus B19, influenza, CMV and Epstein-Barr virus. A later analysis associated roughly 17,000 TCR beta sequences with specific HLA alleles at a false discovery rate of 0.05.

In the case of this clone: Its antigen is unknown. Qualities for individual bases were not recorded, and no much larger clone is one base off.

Library preparation was by the immunoSEQ multiplex PCR assay. For the multiplex PCR, a mixture combining 60 forward primers for TCR Vbeta segments and 13 reverse primers for TCR Jbeta segments was used. Amplification of the CDR3 region of rearranged TCR beta genes was performed with a multiplex PCR assay on genomic DNA. The Illumina HiSeq System was used to sequence the amplified TCR beta libraries as 87-base-pair reads. The original methods were these. Across the 500 to 750 repertoires, a later analysis counted 78 million or so unique TCR beta chains, roughly 11 million of which were shared by at least two donors. To remove PCR and sequencing errors, raw reads were error-corrected and collapsed into unique sequences using a nearest-neighbor algorithm that merged closely related sequences. Alignment of CDR3 sequences to IMGT reference sequences was used to assign V, D and J gene segments. For a sequence to be retained, at least a six-nucleotide match to both a V gene segment and a J gene segment was required. A rearrangement was called productive if the CDR3 had no stop codons and remained in frame with V and J, and every other rearrangement was called non-productive. CDR3 was defined according to IMGT convention as the region running from the second conserved V-encoded cysteine to the conserved J-encoded phenylalanine. In an earlier analysis of around 540 of the donors, sequences lacking an unambiguous match to a single V gene segment were excluded. An earlier analysis of 587 of the donors classified V segments as functional when productive rearrangements were above 56.7% and as segregating when the standard deviation between donors was above 5%. A statistical classification framework was built for diagnosing cytomegalovirus status from the catalog of TCR beta chain sequences. In a later analysis, TCR nucleotide sequences were compared against IMGT/GENE-DB human TR gene sequences so that V and J genes could be assigned. In a later analysis, CDR3 sequences and most-parsimonious VDJ recombination scenarios were assigned using the TCRdist pipeline. In a later analysis, every TCR beta chain was defined by the combination of its CDR3 amino acid sequence and its V-gene family, and reads without a unique V-gene family were dropped. A later analysis removed roughly 590 highly shared, low-generation-probability nucleotide sequences to deal with suspected cross-contamination and a sequencing artifact. A later analysis calculated a clonal expansion index for each public chain from normalized within-repertoire ranks of inferred template counts. Generation probabilities in a later analysis came from a VDJ recombination model fitted to out-of-frame rearrangements, and those results were checked against IGoR. In a later analysis, TCR-TCR, TCR-HLA and TCR-CMV co-occurrence was scored with hypergeometric tests, and a repertoire-size bias correction was applied to TCR pairs. To estimate false discovery rates, a later analysis permuted the HLA or CMV assignments 20 times. In a later analysis, co-occurring TCRs were grouped with DBSCAN, and TCRdist sequence similarity was added when clustering was performed within HLA-allele-positive subsets. Co-occurrence clustering excluded repertoires with fewer than 30,000 or more than 120,000 public chains, plus five with anomalous nucleotide sharing. The table comes from immuneACCESS by way of TCRdb, which keeps in-frame sequences with V and J called. Part of the clones is missing from these tables; in studies checked, under half for an unresolved V gene and the rest for unknown reasons. V, J and clone size reflect that table, while D and trimming were determined from the DNA. The sample table holds around 130,000 clones, of which approximately 89% were seen once. The ten largest clones capture about 6.7% of the sample.

CDR1 and CDR2, looked up from the germline V gene (reference sequence), are SGHNT and YYREEE. V is pruned by 4 bases and J by 0 bases, leaving 5 bases of the junction without a gene match. The CDR3 holds 15 amino acids from the cysteine to the phenylalanine. Only the CDR3 region is kept as DNA, spanning 45 bases read in frame from base 1. The cohort consisted of 670 or so healthy bone marrow donors. All cohort members were sampled while nominally healthy, although unrecorded immune exposures were likely present. The donor tested CMV seropositive, placing the donor among the roughly 300 seropositive members of the cohort. A peripheral blood sample was collected from each donor, and TCR beta sequencing was performed on peripheral blood mononuclear cells. Genomic DNA extraction from the blood cell samples was performed with the Qiagen DNeasy Blood Extraction Kit.

The sample consisted of PBMCs. This chain joins TRBV5-4 to TRBJ2-7, with 9 bases in between that match TRBD2. The clonotype originates from a woman aged 25 to 39 in good health and CMV-seropositive. The DNA reads TGTGCCAGCAGCATCGCGGGAGGGAACTCCTACGAGCAGTACTTC. Protein translation: CASSIAGGNSYEQYF.